This T cell receptor (beta chain) was sequenced in a study of regulatory dendritic cells for organ transplantation. Points from the study as a whole: Naive CD4+ and CD8+ repertoires were highly diverse; memory CD8+ was most oligoclonal. Mature dendritic cells appeared to drive more memory CD8+ clonal expansion than regulatory ones.

The protocol was immunoSEQ multiplex PCR, while the TCRdb copy is restricted to in-frame clones and leaves out a portion. The sample has more than 15,000 clones, 65% to 80% seen once. This clone was seen more than once but under ten times. The antigen is not known. Sorted subsets were CFSE-labeled and cultured four to six days with allogeneic dendritic cells. The sequencing input was memory CD4+ T cells from blood cultured with regulatory dendritic cells. Subset here: CD45RO+ memory T cells. The TCR originated in a human donor in good health.

CDR3 sequence: CASSVEGGGNEQFF. As DNA, the CDR3 is TGTGCCAGCAGTGTAGAGGGGGGAGGAAATGAGCAGTTCTTC. V gene TRBV2 combines with J gene TRBJ2-1, with D tentatively TRBD1 or TRBD2 (6 bases each). With 4 bases removed from V and 7 bases from J, the gap between germline ends came to 14 bases. CDR3 length: 14 residues. CDR1 is SNHLY, CDR2 FYNNEI, per germline.